By share of the sample, the clone carrying this T cell receptor beta chain is medium-sized. Its specificity is unknown. About 550 ng RNA was reverse transcribed with alpha and beta constant-region primers. Alpha and beta chain libraries were made separately by chain-specific third strand synthesis with multiplexing indices. MiXCR was run by TCRdb on the 5' RACE reads, yielding one entry per CDR3 protein. Among under 7,500 distinct CDR3 sequences listed, approximately 11% were seen once. No cell fractionation was done, so the repertoire covers all unsorted peripheral blood T cells. This sample stems from a study of HIV-infected patients and healthy controls. Findings and caveats of the study: Healthy controls carried many MAIT alpha-chain CDR3s, while HIV+ repertoires had few.

Germline V gene data show CDR1 as SEHNR and CDR2 as FQNEAQ (reference sequence). The CDR3 runs to 15 residues. The V end was cut by 1 base, the J end by 5 bases, with 13 bases between. This clonotype was obtained from an adult with HIV infection. This chain joins TRBV7-9 and TRBJ2-3, with TRBD1 as a possible D gene (5 bases). The specimen comprised blood, sampled before antiretroviral therapy. CDR3 DNA: TGTGCCAGCAGCTTAGAACGACCAGGGCAAGATACGCAGTATTTT. This codes for CASSLERPGQDTQYF.